This T cell receptor (beta chain) emerged from a study of cytomegalovirus exposure and HLA in healthy donors. The CDR3 is made up of 14 amino acids. V shed 8 bases and J 2 bases; nucleotides not matched to a gene: 6. Germline CDR1 SNHLY, CDR2 FYNNEI. Study-level points and caveats: Across donors, sequencing depth was assumed by presence/absence analyses to be roughly uniform. For most TCR beta V segments, an earlier analysis put the productive rate at about 87% or about 30% of the time. The study dropped some indistinguishable V segments, TRBV6-2 and TRBV6-3 among them.

With 60 Vbeta and 13 Jbeta primers, the PCR was carried out. Here immunoSEQ multiplex PCR was the method, and the copy in TCRdb shows in-frame clones only, minus some. Among around 70,000 clones listed, roughly 85% were seen once. A word on this clone: Its antigen is not known.

The chain employs TRBV2 and TRBJ1-2; 9 positions match TRBD1. Source material: PBMCs. This TCR was sampled from a woman aged 30 to 39 in good health and CMV-seronegative. CDR3 DNA: TGTGCCAGCGAGCGGGACAGGGCCAACTATGGCTACACCTTC. It specifies CASERDRANYGYTF.